This T cell receptor (beta chain) emerged from a study of cytomegalovirus exposure and HLA in healthy donors. Study-wide findings and caveats: Using the classifier, cytomegalovirus status was reportedly diagnosed with high specificity and sensitivity. It was found in a later analysis that first-cohort TCR clusters tended to co-occur in the 90 to 150 validation repertoires.

V was pared by 2 bases and J by 2 bases, with 14 bases between. There are 16 residues in the CDR3. Germline V CDR1 and CDR2: SGHDT, YYEEEE. On this clone itself: Its antigen is not identified.

The assay was immunoSEQ multiplex PCR, and TCRdb's table has in-frame clones only and misses some. The data hold about 120,000 clones, with 70% to 90% observed a single time. The sequence was collected from a woman under 30 in good health and CMV-seropositive. The source material was PBMCs. The chain uses TRBV5-6 and TRBJ2-1, with D perhaps matching TRBD2 (5 bases). The CDR3 spells CASSFGNAGPYNEQFF. CDR3 DNA sequence: TGTGCCAGCAGCTTCGGAAACGCGGGCCCCTACAATGAGCAGTTCTTC. The whole variable domain, remainder taken from reference TRBV5-6 and TRBJ2-1, is DAGVTQSPTHLIKTRGQQVTLRCSPKSGHDTVSWYQQALGQGPQFIFQYYEEEERQRGNFPDRFSGHQFPNYSSELNVNALLLGDSALYLCASSFGNAGPYNEQFFGPGTRLTVL.